The 30 T cell receptor beta chains reported below all come from one sample, sequenced in a study of cytomegalovirus exposure and HLA in healthy donors. PCR was performed using 60 Vbeta and 13 Jbeta primers. Sequencing was performed with immunoSEQ multiplex PCR; in TCRdb, only in-frame clones are kept and a portion is missing. The table lists about 140,000 clones, around 10% of them singletons. The specimen was PBMCs. The receptor set was obtained from a male donor in good health and CMV-seronegative.

The V gene is TRBV2, the J gene TRBJ1-4, with D unresolved. The germline V and J ends were trimmed by 7 bases and 7 bases, with 13 bases remaining between them. This CDR3 is built from 13 residues. Germline CDR1 and CDR2: SNHLY and FYNNEI. CDR3 nucleotide sequence: TGTGCCAGCACTCGGGAGGCGAGTGAAAAACTGTTTTTT. As protein: CASTREASEKLFF.

This clone was seen only a few times. The chain uses TRBV28 and TRBJ2-7, with 8 nucleotides matching TRBD1. CDR1 is MDHEN and CDR2 is SYDVKM in the germline V gene. CDR3 length: 15 residues. The trim removed 6 bases at V and 2 bases at J, leaving 9 bases unmatched. CDR3 sequence: CASSGFGQGTYEQYF. CDR3 DNA: TGTGCCAGCAGCGGATTCGGACAGGGAACCTACGAGCAGTACTTC. Using reference TRBV28 and TRBJ2-7 for the parts outside the CDR3, the full variable domain is DVKVTQSSRYLVKRTGEKVFLECVQDMDHENMFWYRQDPGLGLRLIYFSYDVKMKEKGDIPEGYSVSREKKERFSLILESASTNQTSMYLCASSGFGQGTYEQYFGPGTRLTVT.

With regard to this clone: A read error may produce the germline difference seen at one junction end. The chain has TRBV2 and TRBJ2-7, with 7 bases that match TRBD2. The CDR3 consists of 15 residues. Germline CDR1 reads SNHLY; CDR2 reads FYNNEI. The CDR3 nucleotides are TGTGCCAGCAGGTTAACTAGCGCAAACTCCTACGAGCAGTGCTTC. Residues: CASRLTSANSYEQCF.

The V gene is TRBV7-3, the J gene TRBJ2-5; a weak D match, TRBD1 (5 bases). V was pared by 2 bases and J by 5 bases, with 9 bases between. The germline V gene has CDR1 SGHTA and CDR2 FQGTGA. The CDR3 runs 13 residues. CDR3 amino acids: CASSLSRVETQYF. The CDR3 DNA reads as TGTGCCAGCAGCTTATCCAGGGTGGAGACCCAGTACTTC.

The table lists this clone with a few counts. The V and J genes are TRBV30 and TRBJ2-7; 9 nucleotides line up with TRBD1. CDR3 length: 12 amino acids. V trimming: 5 bases; J trimming: 4 bases; junction bases outside the gene matches: 3. Germline-derived CDR1 and CDR2 are GTSNPN and SVGIG (reference sequence). The CDR3 region has the DNA TGTGCCTGGGGGGGGACAGGGTACGAGCAGTACTTC. Translating gives CAWGGTGYEQYF. The variable domain in full, with the rest retrieved from reference TRBV30 and TRBJ2-7, is SQTIHQWPATLVQPVGSPLSLECTVEGTSNPNLYWYRQAAGRGLQLLFYSVGIGQISSEVPQNLSASRPQDRQFILSSKKLLLSDSGFYLCAWGGTGYEQYFGPGTRLTVT.

The chain recombines TRBV6-5 with TRBJ1-6; perhaps TRBD1 as D (6 bases). With 7 bases removed from V and 8 bases from J, the gap between germline ends came to 15 bases. The CDR3 is 14 residues long. Germline CDR1 is MNHEY and CDR2 is SVGAGI. The CDR3 DNA is TGTGCCAGCACGATGGGGGCTGGATATTCACCCCTCCACTTT. It is translated as CASTMGAGYSPLHF.

J is TRBJ2-7 and V is TRBV29-1, with 8 bases lining up with TRBD2. Unmatched junction bases numbered 7, after V lost 3 bases and J lost 0 bases. CDR3 length equals 15 residues. Germline-derived CDR1 and CDR2 are SQVTM and ANQGSEA. CDR3 DNA: TGCAGCGTTGAGCATACTAGCGGCCCCTCCTACGAGCAGTACTTC. It translates to CSVEHTSGPSYEQYF.

The V call is TRBV10-3, the J call TRBJ2-3, with 10 bases fitting TRBD1. The CDR3 extends over 14 amino acids. Trimming took 11 bases from V and 3 from J; bases not matched to a gene: 8. Germline values: CDR1 ENHRY, CDR2 SYGVKD. The CDR3 reads CAFGRTGGTDTQYF. The CDR3 DNA is TGTGCCTTCGGACGGACAGGGGGAACAGATACGCAGTATTTT.

The table lists this clone with a few counts. This rearrangement joins TRBV4-3 to TRBJ2-7; weak D call: TRBD2 (6 bases). The CDR3 has 14 residues. CDR1 and CDR2 (germline): LGHNA, YSLEER. Trimming shortened V by 0 bases and J by 7 bases, and 13 bases separated the two germline ends. Here the CDR3 reads CASSQDVRRGEQYF. The CDR3 region has the DNA TGCGCCAGCAGCCAAGATGTCAGGCGGGGAGAGCAGTACTTC.

This clone was detected a few times. The chain is built from TRBV6-1 and TRBJ2-1, with 12 bases that match TRBD1. The CDR3 consists of 18 residues. The germline V gene encodes CDR1 MNHNS and CDR2 SASEGT. Trimming cost V 4 bases and J 0 bases; bases outside gene matches: 7. As DNA, the CDR3 is TGTGCCAGCAGTGTCGGGACAGGGGGCCTAAGCTCCTACAATGAGCAGTTCTTC. Protein sequence: CASSVGTGGLSSYNEQFF.

The chain couples TRBV30 to TRBJ1-1; tentative D call: TRBD1 (6 bases). From germline, CDR1 is GTSNPN and CDR2 SVGIG (reference sequence). V was shortened by 3 bases and J by 2 bases, with 19 bases between the two germline ends. The CDR3 covers 16 residues. CDR3: CAWRVSYRAVNTEAFF. CDR3 sequence (DNA): TGTGCCTGGAGGGTATCGTACAGGGCCGTCAACACTGAAGCTTTCTTT.

The V call is TRBV4-3, the J call TRBJ1-2, with D unresolved. V shed 1 base and J shed 2 bases, with 11 bases lying between them. The CDR3 covers 15 residues. Germline V CDR1 and CDR2: LGHNA, YSLEER. This chain's CDR3 is CASSQGASSNYGYTF. CDR3 nucleotide sequence: TGCGCCAGCAGCCAAGGGGCGTCTTCCAACTATGGCTACACCTTC.

The V call is TRBV4-2, the J call TRBJ2-7; 8 bases agree with TRBD1. Germline V gene sequence: CDR1 LGHNA, CDR2 YNFKEQ. Losses at the gene ends were 4 bases for V and 6 bases for J; bases not matched to a gene: 8. The CDR3 extends over 14 amino acids. The CDR3 reads CASSPVGQGAEQYF. The CDR3 DNA reads as TGTGCCAGCAGCCCGGTCGGACAGGGTGCCGAGCAGTACTTC.

The V gene is TRBV6-5, the J gene TRBJ1-1; tentatively, D is TRBD1 (5 bases). The length of the CDR3 is 15 residues. V lost 5 bases and J lost 2, with 15 bases in between. CDR1 MNHEY and CDR2 SVGAGI come from the germline V gene. CDR3 amino acids: CASSTVGQLNTEAFF. CDR3 in DNA: TGTGCCAGCAGTACCGTAGGACAACTAAACACTGAAGCTTTCTTT.

The chain couples TRBV7-9 to TRBJ2-7; D is perhaps TRBD2 (6 bases). V lost 5 bases, J lost 4 bases, and 15 bases lay in between. The CDR3 totals 14 residues. The germline gives CDR1 SEHNR, CDR2 FQNEAQ (reference sequence). This CDR3 reads CASSRVEGWYEQYF. CDR3 nucleotide sequence: TGTGCCAGCAGCCGCGTGGAGGGGTGGTACGAGCAGTACTTC.

This clone has a handful of counts. The chain has TRBV6-5 and TRBJ2-7; TRBD1 matches at 10 bases. This CDR3 is 14 amino acids long. Trimming cost V 6 bases and J 4 bases; bases outside gene matches: 6. Germline CDR1 reads MNHEY; CDR2 reads SVGAGI. CDR3 residues: CASRRDRGQYEQYF. CDR3 sequence (DNA): TGTGCCAGCAGGAGAGACAGGGGGCAATACGAGCAGTACTTC.

This chain uses TRBV15 with TRBJ2-7; D is possibly TRBD2 (5 bases). CDR3 length: 14 amino acids. CDR1 is LNHNV and CDR2 is YYDKDF in the germline V gene (reference sequence). Trimming stripped 0 bases from V and 6 bases from J, with 12 bases between. CDR3 sequence (DNA): TGTGCCACCAGCAGAGATCGAGGGTCTCCCGAGCAGTACTTC. As protein: CATSRDRGSPEQYF. Combining the CDR3 with reference TRBV15 and TRBJ2-7 gives the whole variable domain DAMVIQNPRYQVTQFGKPVTLSCSQTLNHNVMYWYQQKSSQAPKLLFHYYDKDFNNEADTPDNFQSRRPNTSFCFLDIRSPGLGDTAMYLCATSRDRGSPEQYFGPGTRLTVT.

This clone has just a few counts. The rearrangement links TRBV7-8 to TRBJ2-3; D perhaps matches TRBD1 (5 bases). Between the trimmed V and J ends, which lost 5 bases and 6 bases, there was a span of 12 bases. Looked up from germline, CDR1 is SGHVS and CDR2 is FQNEAQ. This CDR3 is 13 amino acids long. The CDR3 loop reads CASSPGPGDTQYF. The CDR3 DNA reads as TGTGCCAGCAGCCCCGGGCCAGGGGATACGCAGTATTTT.

The V and J genes are TRBV10-3 and TRBJ2-7; 7 bases are shared with TRBD2. The CDR3 is made up of 14 amino acids. Germline values: CDR1 ENHRY, CDR2 SYGVKD. The J segment lost 0 bases and the V segment lost 4 bases, leaving 3 bases of the junction unmatched. CDR3 bases: TGTGCCATCAGTGGGGGGGGGAGCTCCTACGAGCAGTACTTC. This encodes CAISGGGSSYEQYF.

The rearrangement uses TRBV19 and TRBJ2-7; D is possibly TRBD2 (6 bases). The ends were cut back, 1 base at V and 2 bases at J, with 12 bases in the middle. This CDR3 spans 15 amino acids. Germline assignment: CDR1 LNHDA and CDR2 SQIVND (reference sequence). For the CDR3, the DNA is TGTGCCAGTAGTATAGCCCCGGGAGAAACCTACGAGCAGTACTTC. Protein: CASSIAPGETYEQYF.

This clone was seen more than once but under ten times. The chain combines TRBV15 with TRBJ2-2; 7 bases fit TRBD2. CDR1 is LNHNV, CDR2 YYDKDF, per germline (reference sequence). J gave up 4 bases and V 1 base, and 6 bases lay outside the gene matches. The CDR3 is made up of 16 amino acids. CDR3 residues: CATSRGRDYPTGELFF. Here the CDR3 DNA reads TGTGCCACCAGCAGAGGTCGGGACTACCCCACCGGGGAGCTGTTTTTT.

In this sample, this clone turned up a few times. The J gene is TRBJ2-1, the V gene TRBV7-2; 7 bases agree with TRBD2. Germline loops: CDR1 SGHTA, CDR2 FQGNSA. The ends lost 5 bases at V and 5 bases at J; junction bases unmatched: 9. The CDR3 runs to 15 residues. The CDR3 loop reads CASSRSPAGNNEQFF. In nucleotides, the CDR3 is TGTGCCAGCAGCCGGTCCCCAGCGGGAAACAATGAGCAGTTCTTC.

This chain joins TRBV18 and TRBJ2-7, with 9 positions matching TRBD2. The CDR3 contains 15 residues. J was trimmed by 3 bases and V by 1 base; bases with no gene match: 4. Germline V gene lookup returns CDR1 KGHSH and CDR2 LQKENI. The CDR3 sequence is CASSPRAGGLYEQYF. The CDR3 nucleotides are TGTGCCAGCTCACCACGAGCGGGGGGCCTCTACGAGCAGTACTTC.

This chain joins TRBV2 and TRBJ2-7; D may be TRBD2 (7 bases). This CDR3 region has 14 residues. CDR1 and CDR2 from the germline V gene are SNHLY and FYNNEI. V was trimmed by 10 bases and J by 7 bases, leaving 23 bases between them. The CDR3 reads CATSWKRGQGEQYF. The CDR3 DNA reads TGTGCCACCTCTTGGAAGCGGGGACAAGGTGAGCAGTACTTC.

J is TRBJ2-7 and V is TRBV6-5, with 10 bases that match TRBD2. Germline lookup yields CDR1 MNHEY and CDR2 SVGAGI. The CDR3 runs to 15 residues. J gave up 3 bases and V 2 bases, and 4 bases lay outside the gene matches. In DNA, the CDR3 is TGTGCCAGCAGTTACGCTAGCGGGGGTATCTACGAGCAGTACTTC. It specifies CASSYASGGIYEQYF.

V and J are TRBV7-3 and TRBJ2-7; D is possibly TRBD2 (7 bases). The CDR3 runs to 15 residues. Trimming pared 2 bases from V and 3 bases from J, leaving 14 bases between. Germline CDR1 reads SGHTA; CDR2 reads FQGTGA. The CDR3 region is CASSLEGGHGYEQYF. As DNA, the CDR3 is TGTGCCAGCAGCTTAGAGGGGGGGCATGGCTACGAGCAGTACTTC. The entire variable domain, with the rest obtained from reference TRBV7-3 and TRBJ2-7, is as follows: GAGVSQTPSNKVTEKGKYVELRCDPISGHTALYWYRQSLGQGPEFLIYFQGTGAADDSGLPNDRFFAVRPEGSVSTLKIQRTERGDSAVYLCASSLEGGHGYEQYFGPGTRLTVT.

DNA for the CDR3: TGTGCCAGTAATTTTGTCCTCTCCTACAATGAGCAGTTCTTC. Residues: CASNFVLSYNEQFF. The gene calls are TRBV7-9 and TRBJ2-1, with D hard to call. The CDR3 consists of 14 residues. V was pared by 9 bases and J by 0 bases, with 12 bases between. Per germline, CDR1 SEHNR and CDR2 FQNEAQ (reference sequence). The variable domain in full, with the rest retrieved from reference TRBV7-9 and TRBJ2-1, is DTGVSQNPRHKITKRGQNVTFRCDPISEHNRLYWYRQTLGQGPEFLTYFQNEAQLEKSRLLSDRFSAERPKGSFSTLEIQRTEQGDSAMYLCASNFVLSYNEQFFGPGTRLTVL.

The chain combines TRBV5-1 with TRBJ2-3; 9 bases align to TRBD1. V was clipped by 3 bases and J by 1 base; unmatched bases: 9. The CDR3 consists of 17 residues. Germline CDR1 reads SGHRS; CDR2 reads YFSETQ. This CDR3 is CASSSLTGGSRTDTQYF. In DNA form, the CDR3 reads TGCGCCAGCAGCTCCCTGACAGGGGGTTCTCGCACAGATACGCAGTATTTT.

This clone was seen more than once but under ten times. The chain combines TRBV7-6 with TRBJ1-1; tentative D call: TRBD1 (5 bases). This CDR3 region has 15 residues. Germline assignment: CDR1 SGHVS and CDR2 FNYEAQ. Trimming pared 2 bases from V and 5 bases from J, leaving 15 bases between. The CDR3 reads CASSLKAAGGTEAFF. The CDR3 nucleotides are TGTGCCAGCAGCTTAAAAGCCGCGGGGGGGACTGAAGCTTTCTTT. Full variable domain (missing parts from reference TRBV7-6 and TRBJ1-1): GAGVSQSPRYKVTKRGQDVALRCDPISGHVSLYWYRQALGQGPEFLTYFNYEAQQDKSGLPNDRFSAERPEGSISTLTIQRTEQRDSAMYRCASSLKAAGGTEAFFGQGTRLTVV.

The sample holds a few counts of this clone. The genes are TRBV2 and TRBJ1-2, with D uncertain. Germline V gene lookup returns CDR1 SNHLY and CDR2 FYNNEI. Trimming shortened V by 4 bases and J by 2 bases, and 17 bases separated the two germline ends. The CDR3 covers 16 residues. CDR3 in amino acids: CASSGSNRGPNYGYTF. The CDR3 DNA reads as TGTGCCAGCAGTGGGTCAAACAGAGGGCCCAACTATGGCTACACCTTC.